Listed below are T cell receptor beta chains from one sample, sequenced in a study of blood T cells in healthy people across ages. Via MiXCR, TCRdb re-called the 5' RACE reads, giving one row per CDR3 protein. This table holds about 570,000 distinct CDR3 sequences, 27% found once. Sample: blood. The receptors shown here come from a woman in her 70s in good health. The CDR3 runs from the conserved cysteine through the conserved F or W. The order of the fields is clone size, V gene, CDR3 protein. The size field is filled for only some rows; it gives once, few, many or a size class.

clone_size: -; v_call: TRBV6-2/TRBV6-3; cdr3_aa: CASSYRQIMNTEAFF
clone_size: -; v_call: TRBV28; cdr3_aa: CASSYPMGVQTYEQYF
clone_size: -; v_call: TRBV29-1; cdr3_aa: CSALEGANEQFF
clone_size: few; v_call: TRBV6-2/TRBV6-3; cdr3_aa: CASSSRPTTFYGYTF
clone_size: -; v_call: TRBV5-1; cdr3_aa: CASSASGGGSYNEQFF
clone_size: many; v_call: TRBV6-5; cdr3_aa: CASSRDTAQGNSPLHF
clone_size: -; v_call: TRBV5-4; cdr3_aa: CASSLNGTSGGEETQYF
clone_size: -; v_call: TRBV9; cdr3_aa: CASSVSLNTEAFF
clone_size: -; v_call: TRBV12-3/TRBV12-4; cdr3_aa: CASRKRGADNEQFF
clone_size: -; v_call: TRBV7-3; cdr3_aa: CASSYDFGVETQYF
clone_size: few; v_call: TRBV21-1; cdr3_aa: CASLTSGANVLTF
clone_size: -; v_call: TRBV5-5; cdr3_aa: CASSSRDKGGYGYTF
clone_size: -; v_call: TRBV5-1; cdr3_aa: CASSVASRGRETQYF
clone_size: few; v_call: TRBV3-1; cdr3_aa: CASTPRGSYEQYF
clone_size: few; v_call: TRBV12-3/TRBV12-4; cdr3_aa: CASSFTGRAAQYF